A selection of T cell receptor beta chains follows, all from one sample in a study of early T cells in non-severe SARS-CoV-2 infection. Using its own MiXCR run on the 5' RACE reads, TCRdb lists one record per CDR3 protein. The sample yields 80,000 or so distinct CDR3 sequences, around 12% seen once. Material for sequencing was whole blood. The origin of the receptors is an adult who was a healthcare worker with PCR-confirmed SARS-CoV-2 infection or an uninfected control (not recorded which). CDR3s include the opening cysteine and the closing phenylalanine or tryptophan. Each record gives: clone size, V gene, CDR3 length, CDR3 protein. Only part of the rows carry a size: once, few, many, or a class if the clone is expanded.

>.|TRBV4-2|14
CASSQLDRGGGYTF
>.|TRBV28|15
CASSLFRALTGELFF
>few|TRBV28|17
CASSGASGRAGTDTQYF
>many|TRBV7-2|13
CASSTTGRGTQYF
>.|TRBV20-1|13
CSASGGIDYEQYF
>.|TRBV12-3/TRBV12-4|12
CASSGTTLGYTF
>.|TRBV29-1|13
CSVGRGLNNEQFF
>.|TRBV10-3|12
CAISESMGEQFF
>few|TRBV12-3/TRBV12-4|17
CASSPGYGIYNNSPLHF
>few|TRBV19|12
CASKVGNYGYTF
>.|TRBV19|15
CASSQPRANTGELFF